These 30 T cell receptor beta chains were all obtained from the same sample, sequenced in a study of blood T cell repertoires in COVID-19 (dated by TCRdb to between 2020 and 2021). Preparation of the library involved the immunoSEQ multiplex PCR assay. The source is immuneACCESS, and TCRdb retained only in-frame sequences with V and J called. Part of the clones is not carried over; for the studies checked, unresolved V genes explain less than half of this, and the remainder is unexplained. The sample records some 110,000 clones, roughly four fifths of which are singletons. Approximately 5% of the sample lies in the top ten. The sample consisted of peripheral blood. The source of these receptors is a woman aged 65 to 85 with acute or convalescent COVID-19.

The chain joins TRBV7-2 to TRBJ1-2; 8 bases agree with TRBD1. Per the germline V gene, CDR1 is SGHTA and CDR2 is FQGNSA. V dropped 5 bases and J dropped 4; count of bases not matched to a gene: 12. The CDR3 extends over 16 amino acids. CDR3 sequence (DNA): TGTGCCAGCAGCCCGGTTGGACAGGGCATAAGCTATGGCTACACCTTC. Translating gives CASSPVGQGISYGYTF. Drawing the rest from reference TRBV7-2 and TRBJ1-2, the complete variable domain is GAGVSQSPSNKVTEKGKDVELRCDPISGHTALYWYRQSLGQGLEFLIYFQGNSAPDKSGLPSDRFSAERTGGSVSTLTIQRTQQEDSAVYLCASSPVGQGISYGYTFGSGTRLTVV.

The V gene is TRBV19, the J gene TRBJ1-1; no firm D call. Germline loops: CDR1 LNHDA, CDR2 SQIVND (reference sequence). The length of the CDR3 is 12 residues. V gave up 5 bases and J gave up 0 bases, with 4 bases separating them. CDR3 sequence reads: CASSHLNTEAFF. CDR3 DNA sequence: TGTGCCAGTAGTCATCTGAACACTGAAGCTTTCTTT.

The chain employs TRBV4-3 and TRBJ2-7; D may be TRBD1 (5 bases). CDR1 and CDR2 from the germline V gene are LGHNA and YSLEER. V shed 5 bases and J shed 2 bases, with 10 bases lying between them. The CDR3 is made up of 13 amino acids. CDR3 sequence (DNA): TGCGCCAGCAGCATAGGACAAGCCTACGAGCAGTACTTC. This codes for CASSIGQAYEQYF.

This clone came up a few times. The CDR3, as DNA: TGCGCCAGCACAAACGACAGGGAGAAATGCGAGCAGTACGTC. Protein product: CASTNDREKCEQYV. The V gene is TRBV5-1, the J gene TRBJ2-7; 7 bases map to TRBD1. Germline CDR1 and CDR2: SGHRS and YFSETQ. This CDR3 is 14 amino acids long. Trimming at V came to 6 bases and at J to 6 bases, leaving 12 bases not matched to a gene.

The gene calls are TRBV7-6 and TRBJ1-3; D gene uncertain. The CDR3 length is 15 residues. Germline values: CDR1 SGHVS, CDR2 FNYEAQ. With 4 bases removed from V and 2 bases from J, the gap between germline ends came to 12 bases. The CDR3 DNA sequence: TGTGCCAGCAGCTCGAGGTACTCGGCTGGAAACACCATATATTTT. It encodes CASSSRYSAGNTIYF.

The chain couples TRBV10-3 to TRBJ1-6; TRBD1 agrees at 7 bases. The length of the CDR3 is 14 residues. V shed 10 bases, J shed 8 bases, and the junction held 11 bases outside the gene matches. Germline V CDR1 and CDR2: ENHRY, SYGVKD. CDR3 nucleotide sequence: TGTGCCACATTTCCGGGACAGAGAGATTCACCCCTCCACTTT. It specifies CATFPGQRDSPLHF.

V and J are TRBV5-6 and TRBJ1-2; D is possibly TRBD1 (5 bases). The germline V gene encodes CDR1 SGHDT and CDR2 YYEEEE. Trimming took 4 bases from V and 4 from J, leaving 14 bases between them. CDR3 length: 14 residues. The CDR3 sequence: CASSITKTAYGYTF. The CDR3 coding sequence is TGTGCCAGCAGCATAACAAAGACAGCCTATGGCTACACCTTC.

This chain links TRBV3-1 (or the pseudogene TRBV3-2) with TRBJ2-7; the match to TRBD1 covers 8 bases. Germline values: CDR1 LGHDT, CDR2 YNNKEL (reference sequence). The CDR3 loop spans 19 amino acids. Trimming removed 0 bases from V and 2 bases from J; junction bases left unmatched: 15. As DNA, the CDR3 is TGTGCCAGCAGCCAAGAAAATGGCGACGGGACAGGCCAGACCTACGAGCAGTACGTC. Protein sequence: CASSQENGDGTGQTYEQYV.

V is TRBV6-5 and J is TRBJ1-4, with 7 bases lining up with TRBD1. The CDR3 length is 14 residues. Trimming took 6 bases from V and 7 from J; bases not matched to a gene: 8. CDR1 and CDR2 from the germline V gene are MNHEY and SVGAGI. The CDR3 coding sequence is TGTGCCAGCAGCAACTGGGACAGCCGTGAAAAACTGTTTTTT. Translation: CASSNWDSREKLFF.

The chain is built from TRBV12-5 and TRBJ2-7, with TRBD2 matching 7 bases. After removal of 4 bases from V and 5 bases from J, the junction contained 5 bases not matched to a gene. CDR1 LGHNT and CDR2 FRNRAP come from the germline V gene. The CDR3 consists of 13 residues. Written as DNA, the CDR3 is TGTGCTAGTGGTTCAGGGACTAAACACGAGCAGTACTTC. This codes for CASGSGTKHEQYF.

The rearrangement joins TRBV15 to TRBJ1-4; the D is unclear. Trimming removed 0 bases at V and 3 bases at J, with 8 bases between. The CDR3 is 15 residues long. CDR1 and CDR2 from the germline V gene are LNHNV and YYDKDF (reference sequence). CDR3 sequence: CATSRDGGPNEKLFF. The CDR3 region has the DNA TGTGCCACCAGCAGAGATGGAGGGCCTAATGAAAAACTGTTTTTT.

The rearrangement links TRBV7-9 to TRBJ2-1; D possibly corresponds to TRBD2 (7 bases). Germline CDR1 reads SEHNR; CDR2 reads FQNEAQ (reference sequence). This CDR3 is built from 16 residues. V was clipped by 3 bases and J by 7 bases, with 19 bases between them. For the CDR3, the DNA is TGTGCCAGCAGCTTCGGCGGGGGCTTCGGTTTAAATGAGCAGTTCTTC. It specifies CASSFGGGFGLNEQFF. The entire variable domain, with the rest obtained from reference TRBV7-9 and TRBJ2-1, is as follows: DTGVSQNPRHKITKRGQNVTFRCDPISEHNRLYWYRQTLGQGPEFLTYFQNEAQLEKSRLLSDRFSAERPKGSFSTLEIQRTEQGDSAMYLCASSFGGGFGLNEQFFGPGTRLTVL.

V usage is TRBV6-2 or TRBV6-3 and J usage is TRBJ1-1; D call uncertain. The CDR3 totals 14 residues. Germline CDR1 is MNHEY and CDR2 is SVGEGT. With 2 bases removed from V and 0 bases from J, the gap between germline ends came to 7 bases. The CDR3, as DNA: TGTGCCAGCAGTTACACAGCTTTGAACACTGAAGCTTTCTTT. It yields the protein CASSYTALNTEAFF.

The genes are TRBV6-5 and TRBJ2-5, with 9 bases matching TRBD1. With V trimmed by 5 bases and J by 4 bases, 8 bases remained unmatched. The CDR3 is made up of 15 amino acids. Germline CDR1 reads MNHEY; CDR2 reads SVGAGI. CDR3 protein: CASSNSGQGTETQYF. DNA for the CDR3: TGTGCCAGCAGTAATTCGGGACAGGGTACAGAGACCCAGTACTTC.

The CDR3 loop is CASSPGGLAGVHGELFF. CDR3 nucleotide sequence: TGTGCCAGCAGCCCGGGGGGGCTAGCGGGGGTTCACGGGGAGCTGTTTTTT. The gene calls are TRBV7-8 and TRBJ2-2, with 10 positions matching TRBD2. The V segment lost 5 bases and the J segment 7 bases; nucleotides outside the gene matches: 13. The CDR3 consists of 17 residues. Germline V gene data show CDR1 as SGHVS and CDR2 as FQNEAQ. The full variable domain, with the rest looked up from reference TRBV7-8 and TRBJ2-2, is GAGVSQSPRYKVAKRGQDVALRCDPISGHVSLFWYQQALGQGPEFLTYFQNEAQLDKSGLPSDRFFAERPEGSVSTLKIQRTQQEDSAVYLCASSPGGLAGVHGELFFGEGSRLTVL.

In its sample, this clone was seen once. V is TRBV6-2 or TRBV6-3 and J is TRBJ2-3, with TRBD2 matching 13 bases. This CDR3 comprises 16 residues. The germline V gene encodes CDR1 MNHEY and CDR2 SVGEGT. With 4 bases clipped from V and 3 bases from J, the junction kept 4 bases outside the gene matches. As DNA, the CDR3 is TGTGCCAGCAGTTCTAGGACTAGCGGGGGAACAGATACGCAGTATTTT. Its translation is CASSSRTSGGTDTQYF.

The CDR3, as DNA: TGCGCCAGCAGCTTGGGTAGCGGGGGGGTGTCCTCCTACGAGCAGTACTTC. Translating gives CASSLGSGGVSSYEQYF. This chain joins TRBV5-1 and TRBJ2-7; 11 nucleotides align to TRBD2. The CDR3 runs to 17 residues. Per the germline V gene, CDR1 is SGHRS and CDR2 is YFSETQ. Germline trimming cut 0 bases from V and 0 bases from J; bases unmatched to any gene: 5.

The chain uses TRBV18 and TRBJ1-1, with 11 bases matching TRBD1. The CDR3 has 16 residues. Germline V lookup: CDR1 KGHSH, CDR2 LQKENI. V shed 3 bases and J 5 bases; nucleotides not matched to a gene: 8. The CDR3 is CASSPDRGRITTEAFF. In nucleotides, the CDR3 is TGTGCCAGCTCACCGGACAGGGGGCGTATAACAACTGAAGCTTTCTTT.

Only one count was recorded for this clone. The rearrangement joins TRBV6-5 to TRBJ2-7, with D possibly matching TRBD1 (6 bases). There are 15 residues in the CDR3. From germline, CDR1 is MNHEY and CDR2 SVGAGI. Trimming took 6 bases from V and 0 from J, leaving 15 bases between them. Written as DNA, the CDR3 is TGTGCCAGCAGAAGGGGGACGGAAAGCTCCTACGAGCAGTACTTC. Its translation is CASRRGTESSYEQYF.

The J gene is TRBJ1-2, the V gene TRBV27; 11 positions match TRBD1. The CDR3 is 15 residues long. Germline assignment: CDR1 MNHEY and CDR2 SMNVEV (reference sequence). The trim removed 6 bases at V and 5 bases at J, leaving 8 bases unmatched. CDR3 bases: TGTGCCAGCAGACCGGACAGGGGGCAATGGTATGGCTACACCTTC. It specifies CASRPDRGQWYGYTF.

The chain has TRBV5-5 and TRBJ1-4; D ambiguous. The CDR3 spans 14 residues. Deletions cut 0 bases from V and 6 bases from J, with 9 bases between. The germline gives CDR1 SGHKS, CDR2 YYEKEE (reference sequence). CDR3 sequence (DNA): TGTGCCAGCAGCTTGGCCGCGGGCGATGAAAAACTGTTTTTT. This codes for CASSLAAGDEKLFF.

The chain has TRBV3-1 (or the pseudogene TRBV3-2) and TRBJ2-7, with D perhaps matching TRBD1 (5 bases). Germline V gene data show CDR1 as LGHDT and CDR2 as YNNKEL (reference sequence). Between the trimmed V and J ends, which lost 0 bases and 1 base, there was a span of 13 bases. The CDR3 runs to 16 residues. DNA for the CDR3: TGTGCCAGCAGCCAAGATAAGGTGAGGACATCCTACGAGCAGTACGTC. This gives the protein CASSQDKVRTSYEQYV.

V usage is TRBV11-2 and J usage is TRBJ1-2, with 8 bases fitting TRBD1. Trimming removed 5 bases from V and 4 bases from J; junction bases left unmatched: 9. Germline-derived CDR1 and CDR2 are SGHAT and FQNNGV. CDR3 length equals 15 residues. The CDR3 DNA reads TGTGCCAGCAGCCATTTATACAGGGGGGGCTATGGCTACACCTTC. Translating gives CASSHLYRGGYGYTF.

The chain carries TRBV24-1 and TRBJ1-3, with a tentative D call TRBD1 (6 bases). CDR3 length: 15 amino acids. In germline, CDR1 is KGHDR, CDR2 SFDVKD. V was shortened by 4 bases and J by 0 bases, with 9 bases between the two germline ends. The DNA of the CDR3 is TGTGCCACCAGTGACGGACAGTTCTCTGGAAACACCATATATTTT. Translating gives CATSDGQFSGNTIYF.

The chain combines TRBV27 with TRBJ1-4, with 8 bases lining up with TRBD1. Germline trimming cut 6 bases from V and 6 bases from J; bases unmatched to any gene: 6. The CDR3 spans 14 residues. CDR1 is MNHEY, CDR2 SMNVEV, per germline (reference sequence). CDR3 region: CASSTWTGHEKLFF. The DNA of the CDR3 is TGTGCCAGCAGCACTTGGACAGGGCATGAAAAACTGTTTTTT. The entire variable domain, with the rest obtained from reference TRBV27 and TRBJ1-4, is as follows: EAQVTQNPRYLITVTGKKLTVTCSQNMNHEYMSWYRQDPGLGLRQIYYSMNVEVTDKGDVPEGYKVSRKEKRNFPLILESPSPNQTSLYFCASSTWTGHEKLFFGSGTQLSVL.

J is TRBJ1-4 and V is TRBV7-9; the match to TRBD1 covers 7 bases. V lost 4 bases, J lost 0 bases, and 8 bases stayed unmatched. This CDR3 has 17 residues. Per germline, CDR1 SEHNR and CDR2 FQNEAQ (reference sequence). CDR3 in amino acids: CASSSRLTGSTNEKLFF. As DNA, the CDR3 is TGTGCCAGCAGCTCGCGTCTGACAGGGTCAACTAATGAAAAACTGTTTTTT.

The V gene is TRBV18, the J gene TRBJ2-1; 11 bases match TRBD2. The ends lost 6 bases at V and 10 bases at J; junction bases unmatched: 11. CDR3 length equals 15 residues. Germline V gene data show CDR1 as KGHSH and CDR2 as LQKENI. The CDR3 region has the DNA TGTGCCAGCTCCCCCCCTAGCGGGGGGCGGGGGGAGCAGTTCTTC. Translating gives CASSPPSGGRGEQFF.

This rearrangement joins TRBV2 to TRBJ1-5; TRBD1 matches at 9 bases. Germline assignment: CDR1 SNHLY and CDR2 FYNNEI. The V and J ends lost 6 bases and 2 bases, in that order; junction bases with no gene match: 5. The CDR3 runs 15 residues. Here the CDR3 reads CASSPDRGGNQPQHF. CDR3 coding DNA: TGTGCCAGCAGCCCGGACAGGGGTGGCAATCAGCCCCAGCATTTT.

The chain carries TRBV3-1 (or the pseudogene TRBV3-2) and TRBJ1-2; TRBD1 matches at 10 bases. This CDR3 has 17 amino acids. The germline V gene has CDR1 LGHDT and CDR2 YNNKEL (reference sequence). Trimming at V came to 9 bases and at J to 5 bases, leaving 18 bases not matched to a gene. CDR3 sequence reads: CASRYRIPGQGLYGYTF. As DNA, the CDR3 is TGTGCCAGTCGATATCGCATTCCGGGACAGGGGTTGTATGGCTACACCTTC.

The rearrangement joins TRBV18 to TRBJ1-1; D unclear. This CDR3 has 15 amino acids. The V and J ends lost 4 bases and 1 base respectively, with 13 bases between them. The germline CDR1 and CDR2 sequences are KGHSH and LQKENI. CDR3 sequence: CASSRGREPNTEAFF. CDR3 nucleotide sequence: TGTGCCAGCTCACGAGGACGGGAACCGAACACTGAAGCTTTCTTT. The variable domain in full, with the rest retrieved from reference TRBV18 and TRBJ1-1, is NAGVMQNPRHLVRRRGQEARLRCSPMKGHSHVYWYRQLPEEGLKFMVYLQKENIIDESGMPKERFSAEFPKEGPSILRIQQVVRGDSAAYFCASSRGREPNTEAFFGQGTRLTVV.